One sample yielded the 23 T cell receptor beta chains listed below, sequenced in a study of OX40 agonist ivuxolimab in advanced cancers. Sequencing was performed with immunoSEQ multiplex PCR; in TCRdb, only in-frame clones are kept and a portion is missing. In the table there are about 81,000 clones, around 89% of which are singletons. The sequenced sample was CD4+ or CD8+ T cells sorted from blood, obtained in a trial of the OX40 agonist ivuxolimab. These receptors were collected from an adult with an advanced solid tumor such as melanoma, head and neck, liver or kidney cancer.

V and J are TRBV15 and TRBJ2-1, with 7 bases matching TRBD2. The CDR3 sequence is 18 residues long. Unmatched junction bases numbered 12, after V lost 4 bases and J lost 0 bases. CDR1 LNHNV and CDR2 YYDKDF come from the germline V gene (reference sequence). The CDR3: CATSKGGKGPDSYNEQFF. DNA of the CDR3: TGTGCCACCAGCAAGGGAGGGAAGGGGCCAGACTCCTACAATGAGCAGTTCTTC.

CDR3 amino acids: CASSERGGISGYTF. Written as DNA, the CDR3 is TGTGCCAGCAGTGAAAGGGGGGGTATATCTGGCTACACCTTC. The rearrangement joins TRBV2 to TRBJ1-2; weak D call: TRBD1 (6 bases). Per germline, CDR1 SNHLY and CDR2 FYNNEI. This CDR3 contains 14 residues. V was cut by 2 bases and J by 7 bases, with 14 bases left in between.

This rearrangement joins TRBV4-3 to TRBJ1-4; 7 positions match TRBD1. J was trimmed by 5 bases and V by 0 bases; bases with no gene match: 3. Looked up from germline, CDR1 is LGHNA and CDR2 is YSLEER. The CDR3 covers 15 residues. CDR3 nucleotide sequence: TGCGCCAGCAGCCAAGAAGGGACAGCGAATGAAAAACTGTTTTTT. It is translated as CASSQEGTANEKLFF.

This clone was recorded only once. V and J are TRBV18 and TRBJ1-1; D possibly corresponds to TRBD1 (5 bases). The CDR3 consists of 17 residues. Germline V gene lookup returns CDR1 KGHSH and CDR2 LQKENI. Trimming removed 3 bases from V and 1 base from J, with 18 bases in between. CDR3 bases: TGTGCCAGCTCACCCGTCAGATCGGGGCAGACGAACACTGAAGCTTTCTTT. Translation gives CASSPVRSGQTNTEAFF.

This clone has a single count. The V and J genes are TRBV6-1 and TRBJ1-6, with TRBD1 identical over 8 bases. Germline CDR1 MNHNS, CDR2 SASEGT. There are 13 residues in the CDR3. V lost 7 bases, J lost 8 bases, and 4 bases stayed unmatched. The CDR3 region has the DNA TGTGCCAGCAATCAGGGGGCGTATTCACCCCTCCACTTT. This encodes CASNQGAYSPLHF.

This clone was found once. V is TRBV27 and J is TRBJ1-4; tentatively, D is TRBD1 (6 bases). The germline V and J ends were trimmed by 4 bases and 10 bases, with 16 bases remaining between them. The germline V gene encodes CDR1 MNHEY and CDR2 SMNVEV (reference sequence). The CDR3 runs 14 residues. CDR3 loop: CASSSRQEDGKLFF. CDR3 sequence (DNA): TGTGCCAGCAGTTCACGACAGGAAGATGGAAAACTGTTTTTT.

CDR3 bases: TGTGCCATCAGTGGCCAGGGAGGGGGCTACGAGCAGTACTTC. This translates into CAISGQGGGYEQYF. The chain carries TRBV10-3 and TRBJ2-7, with D possibly being TRBD2 (7 bases). This CDR3 region has 14 residues. V was shortened by 4 bases and J by 3 bases, with 13 bases between the two germline ends. Per the germline V gene, CDR1 is ENHRY and CDR2 is SYGVKD.

The rearrangement uses TRBV18 and TRBJ1-1; D is unclear. CDR1 is KGHSH and CDR2 is LQKENI in the germline V gene. Trimming removed 4 bases at V and 1 base at J, with 10 bases between. CDR3 length equals 14 residues. CDR3 protein: CASSLLEGNTEAFF. In DNA form, the CDR3 reads TGTGCCAGCTCACTACTTGAGGGGAACACTGAAGCTTTCTTT.

V and J are TRBV19 and TRBJ2-5; D is ambiguous. The V and J ends lost 4 bases and 5 bases respectively, with 5 bases between them. CDR1 and CDR2 (germline): LNHDA, SQIVND (reference sequence). The CDR3 extends over 11 amino acids. This CDR3 is CASSTTETQYF. For the CDR3, the DNA is TGTGCCAGTAGTACCACGGAGACCCAGTACTTC.

The rearrangement uses TRBV5-6 and TRBJ1-4; D uncertain. The CDR3 is 17 amino acids. With 1 base removed from V and 8 bases from J, the gap between germline ends came to 21 bases. The germline gives CDR1 SGHDT, CDR2 YYEEEE. In DNA form, the CDR3 reads TGTGCCAGCAGCTTGTGTACAGTAGAAGAGTTGAGGGAAAAACTGTTTTTT. Translated: CASSLCTVEELREKLFF.

The chain is built from TRBV6-1 and TRBJ1-2, with 9 bases fitting TRBD1. The length of the CDR3 is 15 residues. J lost 6 bases, V lost 0 bases, and 5 bases had no gene match. Germline CDR1 MNHNS, CDR2 SASEGT. The CDR3 DNA sequence: TGTGCCAGCAGTGAAGCCGGACAGGGGATGGATGGCTACACCTTC. As protein: CASSEAGQGMDGYTF.

V and J are TRBV5-6 and TRBJ2-2, with 9 bases identical to TRBD1. The CDR3 length is 15 residues. Germline trimming cut 4 bases from V and 3 bases from J; bases unmatched to any gene: 4. Germline assignment: CDR1 SGHDT and CDR2 YYEEEE. This CDR3 reads CASSRTGVDTGELFF. The CDR3, as DNA: TGTGCCAGCAGCCGGACAGGGGTGGACACCGGGGAGCTGTTTTTT.

This chain uses TRBV5-1 with TRBJ2-1; 9 bases line up with TRBD1. CDR1 SGHRS and CDR2 YFSETQ come from the germline V gene. The CDR3 sequence is 16 residues long. V lost 0 bases, J lost 8 bases, and 9 bases stayed unmatched. CDR3 loop: CASSLAGTGPIDEQFF. The CDR3 coding sequence is TGCGCCAGCAGCTTGGCGGGGACAGGGCCCATAGATGAGCAGTTCTTC.

The genes are TRBV28 and TRBJ1-2; tentative D call: TRBD1 (5 bases). V was trimmed by 10 bases and J by 1 base, leaving 19 bases between them. Per the germline V gene, CDR1 is MDHEN and CDR2 is SYDVKM. The CDR3 has 15 residues. This CDR3 is CATAGPRQLNYGYTF. CDR3 bases: TGTGCCACCGCAGGTCCGAGACAGCTTAACTATGGCTACACCTTC.

In nucleotides, the CDR3 is TGTGCCAGCAGCTTAACGGGAGCTACGCAGTATTTT. This translates into CASSLTGATQYF. The chain combines TRBV7-9 with TRBJ2-3; D may be TRBD2 (6 bases). This CDR3 has 12 amino acids. Trimming shortened V by 2 bases and J by 8 bases, and 8 bases separated the two germline ends. Per germline, CDR1 SEHNR and CDR2 FQNEAQ (reference sequence). Using reference TRBV7-9 and TRBJ2-3 for the parts outside the CDR3, the full variable domain is DTGVSQNPRHKITKRGQNVTFRCDPISEHNRLYWYRQTLGQGPEFLTYFQNEAQLEKSRLLSDRFSAERPKGSFSTLEIQRTEQGDSAMYLCASSLTGATQYFGPGTRLTVL.

The chain is built from TRBV10-3 and TRBJ1-2; D gene unclear. CDR1 and CDR2 (germline): ENHRY, SYGVKD. V lost 6 bases and J 4 bases, leaving 12 bases between the germline ends. The CDR3 runs to 13 residues. The CDR3 DNA reads as TGTGCCATCAGCCCCGCCAATTCCTATGGCTACACCTTC. This gives the protein CAISPANSYGYTF.

This clone appeared a few times. The V and J genes are TRBV7-9 and TRBJ2-1; perhaps TRBD2 as D (5 bases). CDR3 size: 14 residues. The ends were cut back, 5 bases at V and 7 bases at J, with 15 bases in the middle. From germline, CDR1 is SEHNR and CDR2 FQNEAQ (reference sequence). The CDR3, as DNA: TGTGCCAGCAGCCTAGGGAGCGTAGGGAATGAGCAGTTCTTC. Encoded protein: CASSLGSVGNEQFF.

Notes on this clone: Without the conserved terminal phenylalanine or tryptophan, this CDR3 likely stems from a read error. V and J are TRBV6-1 and TRBJ1-6, with D possibly being TRBD1 (5 bases). V was cut by 5 bases and J by 14 bases, with 16 bases left in between. The CDR3 has 13 residues. The germline V gene has CDR1 MNHNS and CDR2 SASEGT. Here the CDR3 DNA reads TGTGCCAGCAGTCCCGCAGGGTCAATTGCCCTCCACCTT. It codes for CASSPAGSIALHL.

The chain has TRBV5-1 and TRBJ2-2; D is undetermined. Germline loops: CDR1 SGHRS, CDR2 YFSETQ. Trimming took 0 bases from V and 7 from J, leaving 13 bases between them. CDR3 length: 15 residues. The CDR3 is CASSLESGEGGELFF. CDR3 nucleotides: TGCGCCAGCAGCTTGGAGTCGGGCGAAGGCGGGGAGCTGTTTTTT.

This rearrangement joins TRBV5-5 to TRBJ1-2; 7 positions match TRBD1. Losses at the gene ends were 5 bases for V and 4 bases for J; bases not matched to a gene: 14. Germline-derived CDR1 and CDR2 are SGHKS and YYEKEE (reference sequence). This CDR3 has 16 amino acids. Written as DNA, the CDR3 is TGTGCCAGCAGGCCTGCCGGTCGGTCAGGGGGCTATGGCTACACCTTC. This encodes CASRPAGRSGGYGYTF.

This chain uses TRBV15 with TRBJ2-5; D might be TRBD1 or TRBD2, each matching 5 bases. The length of the CDR3 is 14 residues. The V end lost 1 base, the J end lost 4 bases, and 10 bases lay between the germline ends. Germline loops: CDR1 LNHNV, CDR2 YYDKDF (reference sequence). DNA for the CDR3: TGTGCCACCAGCAGAGGAGGGGCTGGAGAGACCCAGTACTTC. It codes for CATSRGGAGETQYF.

The chain has TRBV6-5 and TRBJ2-5, with TRBD2 matching 7 bases. Germline V gene lookup returns CDR1 MNHEY and CDR2 SVGAGI. The CDR3 has 14 amino acids. The J segment lost 5 bases and the V segment lost 4 bases, leaving 7 bases of the junction unmatched. CDR3 sequence (DNA): TGTGCCAGCAGTTCCCCCGGGAGGCGTGAGACCCAGTACTTC. Its protein product is CASSSPGRRETQYF.

The CDR3 nucleotides read TGTGCCAGCAGCCAACGACGGGACTCCCGTCTAACGAACACCGGGGAGCTGTTTTTT. Protein product: CASSQRRDSRLTNTGELFF. V gene TRBV6-8 combines with J gene TRBJ2-2, with TRBD2 as a possible D gene (6 bases). CDR1 and CDR2 (germline): MNHGY, SAAAGT. With 6 bases removed from V and 0 bases from J, the gap between germline ends came to 23 bases. This CDR3 comprises 19 residues.